The present T cell receptor (beta chain) was sequenced within a study of CD8+CD57+ T cells in acquired aplastic anemia. Across the whole study: Sorting CD4+ and CD8+ cells gave DNA averaging about 3.3 ug.

TCR beta VDJ and CDR3 were profiled, and genomic DNA was the template. MiXCR was run by TCRdb on the reads, yielding one entry per CDR3 protein. Among about 220,000 distinct CDR3 sequences listed, 34% were seen once. The source material was sorted CD4+, CD8+, or CD8+CD57+ T cells (not recorded which) from PBMCs. The TCR originated in a human donor in good health, serving as a control.

The DNA for the CDR3 is TGTGCCAGCCAGAACCCGGGACAGGGATTGAATGGCTACACCTTC. This codes for CASQNPGQGLNGYTF. This chain connects TRBV18 to TRBJ1-2, with 9 bases aligning to TRBD1. Germline V CDR1 and CDR2: KGHSH, LQKENI. The CDR3 is 15 residues long. V lost 8 bases, J lost 6 bases, and 13 bases stayed unmatched.